This T cell receptor beta chain emerged from a study of PD-1 blockade in classical Hodgkin lymphoma. Turning to the study itself: Nivolumab was administered to patients intravenously at 3 mg/kg every 2 weeks.

The assay was immunoSEQ multiplex PCR, and TCRdb's table has in-frame clones only and misses some. This table has roughly 100,000 clones, about 92% appearing once. About this clone: Its antigen is unknown.

Germline V gives CDR1 MNHEY, CDR2 SMNVEV (reference sequence). V was shortened by 3 bases and J by 6 bases, with 15 bases between the two germline ends. The CDR3 sequence is 15 residues long. General study results and limits: CD8+ TCR diversity did not rise significantly by C4D1, unlike CD4+.

Regarding time point: cycle 4 day 1 (C4D1), after five to seven weeks of nivolumab. Each patient's relapse followed autologous stem cell transplantation, and brentuximab vedotin exposure varied. The chain couples TRBV27 to TRBJ2-1; D is possibly TRBD2 (5 bases). The receptor's source is a human donor with classical Hodgkin lymphoma. This material consisted of peripheral blood mononuclear cells (PBMCs), taken before the fourth cycle of nivolumab. DNA for the CDR3: TGTGCCAGCAGTTTTTCGGACTCCTCCCCCAATGAGCAGTTCTTC. Translating gives CASSFSDSSPNEQFF.